These 5 T cell receptor beta chains came from one sample sequenced in a study of T cell repertoires in cytomegalovirus infection. Which antigens these TCRs recognize remains unknown. TCRdb redid the calling of the reads with MiXCR, one entry per CDR3 protein. The repertoire holds tens of thousands of distinct CDR3 sequences, about 45% seen once, with approximately 95% in the top ten. This specimen consisted of CD8+ T cells from cultured PBMCs, obtained from culture after CMV antigen stimulation. The receptors originated from a human donor in good health (CMV status not recorded). Some clones in this sample may be carry-over from other donors' samples.

The chain uses TRBV9 and TRBJ2-7, with D possibly TRBD2 on 6 matching bases. The V and J ends lost 4 bases and 1 base respectively, with 12 bases between them. The CDR3 runs to 14 residues. The V gene's germline CDR1 is SGDLS and CDR2 YYNGEE. The CDR3 region is CASSPEGRSYEQYF. CDR3 nucleotides: TGTGCCAGCAGCCCGGAGGGACGGTCCTACGAGCAGTACTTC.

The CDR3: CASSLKSGGGTDTQYF. DNA for the CDR3: TGTGCCAGCAGTTTAAAATCCGGCGGGGGCACAGATACGCAGTATTTT. The gene calls are TRBV12-3 or TRBV12-4 and TRBJ2-3; D is possibly TRBD2 (6 bases). This CDR3 contains 16 residues. Trimming pared 2 bases from V and 1 base from J, leaving 13 bases between.

The V and J genes are TRBV11-2 and TRBJ2-5; TRBD1 agrees at 7 bases. Trimming cost V 5 bases and J 5 bases; bases outside gene matches: 8. CDR1 and CDR2 from the germline V gene are SGHAT and FQNNGV. This CDR3 is built from 14 residues. The CDR3 is CASSGDRATETQYF. Here the CDR3 DNA reads TGTGCCAGCAGCGGAGACAGGGCGACGGAGACCCAGTACTTC.

This clonotype appeared a few times. The CDR3 region is CASSDWGDHYEQYF. For the CDR3, the DNA is TGTGCCAGCAGTGATTGGGGGGATCACTACGAGCAGTACTTC. The chain combines TRBV25-1 with TRBJ2-7; D is perhaps TRBD2 (6 bases). CDR1 and CDR2 from the germline V gene are MGHDK and SYGVNS. The CDR3 extends over 14 amino acids. Between the trimmed V and J ends, which lost 3 bases and 3 bases, there was a span of 12 bases.

The rearrangement links TRBV27 to TRBJ2-1; 8 bases align to TRBD2. Germline CDR1 reads MNHEY; CDR2 reads SMNVEV (reference sequence). Germline trimming cut 5 bases from V and 2 bases from J; bases unmatched to any gene: 8. The CDR3 is made up of 16 amino acids. The CDR3 DNA reads TGTGCCAGCAGTACTACTAGCGGTTATCCCTACAATGAGCAGTTCTTC. Translating gives CASSTTSGYPYNEQFF.